This T cell receptor (beta chain) was sequenced in a study of vaccination and CD4 T cells after COVID-19. Study overall: The study enrolled six male and four female convalescents, two of whom were Hispanic. Taking of post-vaccine samples occurred a median approximately 72 days after dose two (range 14 to 241). From HCoV-229E, HCoV-OC43, HCoV-NL63 and SARS-CoV-2, overlapping spike peptides were used to stimulate the cells.

Treatment in this sample: roughly 11-day PBMC culture with coronavirus spike peptide pools or control peptides (ViraFEST assay). Cell culture was performed with approximately 1.8 million PBMCs per well in the presence of about 9.3 IU/ml IL-2 and 10 ug/ml peptide pools. Comment on this clonotype: The antigen remains undetermined.

Trimming removed 5 bases from V and 6 bases from J, with 7 bases in between. Germline-derived CDR1 and CDR2 are DFQATT and SNEGSKA (reference sequence). This CDR3 is built from 10 residues. Sequencing of the DNA from cultured CD4+ T cells was carried out with the Oncomine TCR Beta short-read assay. Using its own MiXCR run on the PCR reads, TCRdb lists one record per CDR3 protein. The profile covers under 25,000 distinct CDR3 sequences, with 65% to 80% appearing a single time and roughly a sixth taken by the ten largest. This clonotype was obtained from a human donor who received a COVID-19 vaccine. This chain joins TRBV20-1 and TRBJ1-1; D call uncertain. This specimen consisted of CD4+ T cells from blood, cultured in vitro, obtained after SARS-CoV-2 vaccination. Written as DNA, the CDR3 is TGCAGTGCTTATTCCGCTGAAGCTTTCTTT. This translates into CSAYSAEAFF.